Below are 8 T cell receptor beta chains sequenced from a single sample in a study of shared clonotypes between healthy human individuals. The repertoire was sequenced with immunoSEQ multiplex PCR; TCRdb's copy has only in-frame clones and lacks some. The profile shows around 1,100,000 clones, approximately 80% of them singletons. The sample consisted of memory CD4+ T cells from PBMCs. The subset is: CD45RA-negative fraction. Receptors originate from a man between 18 and 29 years old in good health. Some clones in this sample may be carry-over from other donors' samples.

This clone appeared once. V is TRBV15 and J is TRBJ1-2, with 8 bases identical to TRBD1. The V segment lost 1 base and the J segment 0 bases; nucleotides outside the gene matches: 10. Per germline, CDR1 LNHNV and CDR2 YYDKDF (reference sequence). The CDR3 is 18 amino acids. CDR3 in amino acids: CATSRGPFRQGPNYGYTF. In DNA, the CDR3 is TGTGCCACCAGCAGAGGCCCGTTCCGACAGGGGCCTAACTATGGCTACACCTTC. The variable domain in full, with the rest retrieved from reference TRBV15 and TRBJ1-2, is DAMVIQNPRYQVTQFGKPVTLSCSQTLNHNVMYWYQQKSSQAPKLLFHYYDKDFNNEADTPDNFQSRRPNTSFCFLDIRSPGLGDTAMYLCATSRGPFRQGPNYGYTFGSGTRLTVV.

The V gene is TRBV2, the J gene TRBJ2-7; D perhaps matches TRBD1 (7 bases). Trimming removed 4 bases at V and 2 bases at J, with 12 bases between. The CDR3 runs to 14 residues. CDR1 SNHLY and CDR2 FYNNEI come from the germline V gene. DNA of the CDR3: TGTGCCAGCAGTGTTTCAGGGGGGACCTACGAGCAGTACTTC. This gives the protein CASSVSGGTYEQYF.

V gene TRBV5-1 combines with J gene TRBJ2-2; 12 bases fit TRBD2. The CDR3 spans 20 residues. The ends lost 2 bases at V and 0 bases at J; junction bases unmatched: 11. Germline CDR1 is SGHRS and CDR2 is YFSETQ. The CDR3 sequence is CASSFPLLAGGGSNTGELFF. The CDR3 DNA reads as TGCGCCAGCAGCTTTCCCCTGCTAGCGGGAGGGGGGTCGAACACCGGGGAGCTGTTTTTT.

In this sample, this clone turned up once. This chain uses TRBV28 with TRBJ2-1; D gene unclear. The V and J ends lost 4 bases and 0 bases respectively, with 16 bases between them. Per the germline V gene, CDR1 is MDHEN and CDR2 is SYDVKM. CDR3 length: 17 amino acids. DNA of the CDR3: TGTGCCAGCAGTTCCCCCGGCCAAACCCTCTCCTACAATGAGCAGTTCTTC. Its translation: CASSSPGQTLSYNEQFF. Full variable domain (remainder filled in from reference TRBV28 and TRBJ2-1): DVKVTQSSRYLVKRTGEKVFLECVQDMDHENMFWYRQDPGLGLRLIYFSYDVKMKEKGDIPEGYSVSREKKERFSLILESASTNQTSMYLCASSSPGQTLSYNEQFFGPGTRLTVL.

The gene calls are TRBV7-9 and TRBJ2-6; D ambiguous. Trimming took off 1 base at V and 2 bases at J, with 6 bases between the two ends. CDR3 length equals 15 residues. Germline CDR1 is SEHNR and CDR2 is FQNEAQ (reference sequence). The CDR3 protein is CASSLVGPGANVLTF. The DNA of the CDR3 is TGTGCCAGCAGCTTAGTCGGGCCTGGGGCCAACGTCCTGACTTTC.

The chain couples TRBV2 to TRBJ1-5, with 7 positions matching TRBD1. This CDR3 comprises 15 residues. V shed 7 bases, J shed 2 bases, and the junction held 8 bases outside the gene matches. CDR1 and CDR2 (germline): SNHLY, FYNNEI. DNA of the CDR3: TGTGCCAGCATGGCCGACAGGGCAGGCAATCAGCCCCAGCATTTT. Residues: CASMADRAGNQPQHF.

The J gene is TRBJ2-1, the V gene TRBV6-1; 8 bases fit TRBD1. Germline trimming cut 7 bases from V and 4 bases from J; bases unmatched to any gene: 9. Germline CDR1 and CDR2: MNHNS and SASEGT. The CDR3 consists of 15 residues. CDR3 region: CASTSSGTGYNEQFF. The CDR3 nucleotides are TGTGCCAGCACTAGTTCGGGGACAGGATACAATGAGCAGTTCTTC.

The chain carries TRBV6-6 and TRBJ2-4, with D perhaps being TRBD1 or TRBD2 (5 bases each). Trimming removed 0 bases at V and 2 bases at J, with 8 bases between. The CDR3 has 15 residues. The V gene's germline CDR1 is MNHNY and CDR2 SVGAGI (reference sequence). Here the CDR3 DNA reads TGTGCCAGCAGTTACTCGAGGGGATCCAAAAACATTCAGTACTTC. Translation gives CASSYSRGSKNIQYF.